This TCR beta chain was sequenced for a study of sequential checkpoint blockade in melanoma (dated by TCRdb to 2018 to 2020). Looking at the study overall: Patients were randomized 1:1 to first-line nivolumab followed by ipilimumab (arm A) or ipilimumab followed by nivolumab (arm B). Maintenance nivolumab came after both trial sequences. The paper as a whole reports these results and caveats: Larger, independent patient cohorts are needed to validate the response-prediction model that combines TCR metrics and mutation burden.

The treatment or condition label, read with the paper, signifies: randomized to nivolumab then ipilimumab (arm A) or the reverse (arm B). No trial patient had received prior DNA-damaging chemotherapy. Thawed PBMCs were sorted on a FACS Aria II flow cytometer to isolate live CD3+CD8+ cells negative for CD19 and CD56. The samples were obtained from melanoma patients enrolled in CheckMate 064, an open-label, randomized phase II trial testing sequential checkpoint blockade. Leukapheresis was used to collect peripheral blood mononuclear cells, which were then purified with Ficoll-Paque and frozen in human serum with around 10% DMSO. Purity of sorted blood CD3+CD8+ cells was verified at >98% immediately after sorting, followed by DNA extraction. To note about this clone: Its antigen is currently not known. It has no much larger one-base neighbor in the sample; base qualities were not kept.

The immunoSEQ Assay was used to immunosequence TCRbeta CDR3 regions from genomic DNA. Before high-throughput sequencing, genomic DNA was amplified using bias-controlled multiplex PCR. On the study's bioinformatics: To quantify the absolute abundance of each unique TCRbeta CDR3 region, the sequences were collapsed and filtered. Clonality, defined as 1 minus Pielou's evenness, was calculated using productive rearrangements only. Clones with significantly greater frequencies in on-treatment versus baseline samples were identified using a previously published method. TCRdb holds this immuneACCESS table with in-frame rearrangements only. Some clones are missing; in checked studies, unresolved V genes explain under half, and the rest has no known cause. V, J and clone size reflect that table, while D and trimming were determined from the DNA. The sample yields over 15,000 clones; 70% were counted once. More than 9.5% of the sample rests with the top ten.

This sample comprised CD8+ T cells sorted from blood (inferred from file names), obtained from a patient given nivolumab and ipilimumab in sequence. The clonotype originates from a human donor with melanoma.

The CDR3 sequence is CSVFEVDRSSYEQYF. The nucleotides read TGCAGCGTCTTTGAGGTTGACCGTAGCTCCTACGAGCAGTACTTC. Recombination joined TRBV29-1 with TRBJ2-7; the D segment cannot be called with confidence. Including cysteine and phenylalanine, the CDR3 has 15 amino acids. Only the CDR3 DNA is retained, 45 bases long and in frame from the first base. Relative to germline, V is 6 bases shorter and J is 0 bases shorter, with 18 bases between their ends. For CDR1 and CDR2, the germline V gene lists SQVTM and ANQGSEA.